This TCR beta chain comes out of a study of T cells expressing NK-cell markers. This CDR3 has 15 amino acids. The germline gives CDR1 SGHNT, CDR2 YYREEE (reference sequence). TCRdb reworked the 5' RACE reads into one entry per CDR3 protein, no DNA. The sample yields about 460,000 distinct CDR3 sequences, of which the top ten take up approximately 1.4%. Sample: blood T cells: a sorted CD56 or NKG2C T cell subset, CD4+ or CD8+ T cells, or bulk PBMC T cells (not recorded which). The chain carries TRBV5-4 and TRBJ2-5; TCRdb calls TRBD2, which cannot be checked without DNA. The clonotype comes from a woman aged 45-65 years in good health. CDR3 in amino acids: CASSFGTGVKGTQYF.